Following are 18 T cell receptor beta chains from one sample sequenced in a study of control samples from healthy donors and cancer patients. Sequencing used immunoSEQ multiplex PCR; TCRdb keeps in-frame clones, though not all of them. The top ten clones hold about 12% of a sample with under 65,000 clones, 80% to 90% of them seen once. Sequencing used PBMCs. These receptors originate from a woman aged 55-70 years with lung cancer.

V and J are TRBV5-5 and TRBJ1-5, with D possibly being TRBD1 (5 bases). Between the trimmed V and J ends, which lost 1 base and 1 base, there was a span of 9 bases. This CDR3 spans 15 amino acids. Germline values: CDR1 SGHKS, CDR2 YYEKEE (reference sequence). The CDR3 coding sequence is TGTGCCAGCAGCTTGTGGGGGATCAGCAATCAGCCCCAGCATTTT. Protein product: CASSLWGISNQPQHF.

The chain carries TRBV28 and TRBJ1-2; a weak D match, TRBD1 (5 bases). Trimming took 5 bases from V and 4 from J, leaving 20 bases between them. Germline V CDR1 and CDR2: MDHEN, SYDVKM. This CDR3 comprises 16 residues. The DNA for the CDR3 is TGTGCCAGCAGTCGCGCGGGGAATCGGGGCCCCTATGGCTACACCTTC. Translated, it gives CASSRAGNRGPYGYTF.

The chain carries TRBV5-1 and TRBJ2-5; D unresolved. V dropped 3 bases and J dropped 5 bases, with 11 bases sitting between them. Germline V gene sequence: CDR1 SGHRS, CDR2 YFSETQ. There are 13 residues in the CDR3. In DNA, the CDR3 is TGCGCCAGCAGCTCCCCGGCCGCGGAGACCCAGTACTTC. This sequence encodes CASSSPAAETQYF.

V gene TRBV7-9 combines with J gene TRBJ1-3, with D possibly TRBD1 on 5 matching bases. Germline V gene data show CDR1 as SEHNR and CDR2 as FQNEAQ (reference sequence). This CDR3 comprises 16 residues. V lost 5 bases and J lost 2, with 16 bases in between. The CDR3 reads CASSQPPGRTGNTIYF. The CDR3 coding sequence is TGTGCCAGCAGCCAGCCCCCAGGGAGGACTGGAAACACCATATATTTT.

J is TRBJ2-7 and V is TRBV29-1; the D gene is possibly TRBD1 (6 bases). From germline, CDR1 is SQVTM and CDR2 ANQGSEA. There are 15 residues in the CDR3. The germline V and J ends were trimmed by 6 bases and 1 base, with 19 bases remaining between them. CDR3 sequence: CSVVNRDLYSYEQYF. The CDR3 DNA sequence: TGCAGCGTGGTGAACAGGGACCTCTATTCCTACGAGCAGTACTTC.

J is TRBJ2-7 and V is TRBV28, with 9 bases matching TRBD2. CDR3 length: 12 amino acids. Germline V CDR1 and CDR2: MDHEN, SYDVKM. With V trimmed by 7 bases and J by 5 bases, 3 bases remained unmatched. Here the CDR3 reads CASKASGDEQYF. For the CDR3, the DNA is TGTGCCAGCAAGGCTAGCGGGGACGAGCAGTACTTC. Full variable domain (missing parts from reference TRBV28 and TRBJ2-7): DVKVTQSSRYLVKRTGEKVFLECVQDMDHENMFWYRQDPGLGLRLIYFSYDVKMKEKGDIPEGYSVSREKKERFSLILESASTNQTSMYLCASKASGDEQYFGPGTRLTVT.

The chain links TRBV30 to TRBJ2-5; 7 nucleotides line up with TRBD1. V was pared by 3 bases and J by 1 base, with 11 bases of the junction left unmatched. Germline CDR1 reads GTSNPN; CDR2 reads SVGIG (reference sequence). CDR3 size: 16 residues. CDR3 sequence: CAWRASWGQIQETQYF. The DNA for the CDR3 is TGTGCCTGGAGGGCAAGCTGGGGACAGATCCAAGAGACCCAGTACTTC.

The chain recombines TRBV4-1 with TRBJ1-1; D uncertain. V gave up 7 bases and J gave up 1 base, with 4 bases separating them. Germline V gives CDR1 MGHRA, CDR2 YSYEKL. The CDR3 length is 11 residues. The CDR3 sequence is CASTSNTEAFF. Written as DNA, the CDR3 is TGCGCCAGCACATCGAACACTGAAGCTTTCTTT.

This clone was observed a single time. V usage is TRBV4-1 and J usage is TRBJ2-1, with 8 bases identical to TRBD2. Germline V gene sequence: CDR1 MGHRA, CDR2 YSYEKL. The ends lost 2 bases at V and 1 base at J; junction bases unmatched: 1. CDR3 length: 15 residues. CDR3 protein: CASSQIAGSYNEQFF. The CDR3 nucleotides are TGCGCCAGCAGCCAAATAGCGGGATCCTACAATGAGCAGTTCTTC.

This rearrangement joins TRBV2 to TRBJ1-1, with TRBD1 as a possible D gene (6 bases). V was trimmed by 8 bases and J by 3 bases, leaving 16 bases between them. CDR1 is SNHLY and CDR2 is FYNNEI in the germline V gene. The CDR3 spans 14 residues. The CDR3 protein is CASVLWGRDTEAFF. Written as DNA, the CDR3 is TGTGCCAGCGTGTTGTGGGGGCGCGACACTGAAGCTTTCTTT.

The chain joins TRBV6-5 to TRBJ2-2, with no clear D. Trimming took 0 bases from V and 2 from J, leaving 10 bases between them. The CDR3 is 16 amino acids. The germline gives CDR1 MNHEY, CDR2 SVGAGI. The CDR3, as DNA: TGTGCCAGCAGTTACTCCCAACAGATAAACACCGGGGAGCTGTTTTTT. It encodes CASSYSQQINTGELFF.

CDR3 loop: CASSRLASYEQYF. The DNA for the CDR3 is TGTGCCAGCAGCCGACTAGCGAGCTACGAGCAGTACTTC. The gene calls are TRBV27 and TRBJ2-7; 8 bases agree with TRBD2. Germline V lookup: CDR1 MNHEY, CDR2 SMNVEV (reference sequence). V shed 6 bases and J 3 bases; nucleotides not matched to a gene: 4. This CDR3 contains 13 residues.

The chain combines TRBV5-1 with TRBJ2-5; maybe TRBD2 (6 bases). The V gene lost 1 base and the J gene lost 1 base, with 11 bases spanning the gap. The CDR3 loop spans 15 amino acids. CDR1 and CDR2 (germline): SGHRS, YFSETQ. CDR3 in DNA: TGCGCCAGCAGCTTGTCGGGGGAGGCCCAAGAGACCCAGTACTTC. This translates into CASSLSGEAQETQYF.

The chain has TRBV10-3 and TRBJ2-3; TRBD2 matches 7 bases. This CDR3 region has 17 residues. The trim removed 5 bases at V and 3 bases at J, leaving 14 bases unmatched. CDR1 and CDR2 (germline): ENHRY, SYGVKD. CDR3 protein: CAISYSGASGGTDTQYF. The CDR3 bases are TGTGCCATCAGTTATTCCGGAGCGTCGGGGGGTACAGATACGCAGTATTTT.

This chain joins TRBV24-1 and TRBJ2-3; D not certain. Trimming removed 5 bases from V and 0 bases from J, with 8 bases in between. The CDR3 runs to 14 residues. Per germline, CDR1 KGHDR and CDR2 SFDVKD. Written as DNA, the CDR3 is TGTGCCACCAGTGCCTACTCTAGCACAGATACGCAGTATTTT. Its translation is CATSAYSSTDTQYF.

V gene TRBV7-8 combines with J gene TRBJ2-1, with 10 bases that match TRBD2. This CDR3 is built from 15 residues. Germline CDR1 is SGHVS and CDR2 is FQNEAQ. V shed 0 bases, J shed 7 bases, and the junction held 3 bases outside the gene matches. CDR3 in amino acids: CASSLAAGGLNEQFF. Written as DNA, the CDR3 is TGTGCCAGCAGCTTAGCAGCGGGGGGGCTAAATGAGCAGTTCTTC.

The CDR3 bases are TGTGCCAGCACTGGGGGGAAGAGGGGCTACACCTTC. This gives the protein CASTGGKRGYTF. This chain connects TRBV6-5 to TRBJ1-2, with D possibly matching TRBD1 (5 bases). The CDR3 is 12 amino acids. Germline CDR1 and CDR2: MNHEY and SVGAGI. Trimming stripped 7 bases from V and 8 bases from J, with 14 bases between.

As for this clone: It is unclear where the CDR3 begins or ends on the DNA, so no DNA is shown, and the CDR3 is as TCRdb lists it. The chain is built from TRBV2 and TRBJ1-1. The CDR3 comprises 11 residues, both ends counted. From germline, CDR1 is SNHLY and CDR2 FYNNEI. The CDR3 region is CASILDTEAFF.